Below, 17 T cell receptor beta chains from the same sample are listed, as sequenced in a study of T-cell memory formation after mild COVID-19. TCRdb processed the 5' RACE reads anew with MiXCR; each CDR3 protein has one entry. The data contain some 450,000 distinct CDR3 sequences, roughly 18% of them singletons. Sequenced material: PBMCs or a T cell subset sorted from them (not recorded which). The receptors shown here come from a man aged 18-30 years who had mild COVID-19 (a few samples of this study predate the infection). Cell type and time point are not known.

This clonotype turned up a few times. This rearrangement joins TRBV20-1 to TRBJ1-1; perhaps TRBD1 as D (5 bases). Germline V gives CDR1 DFQATT, CDR2 SNEGSKA (reference sequence). Trimming cost V 7 bases and J 0 bases, with 15 bases left between them. This CDR3 comprises 14 residues. The CDR3 region is CSGTLGHLNTEAFF. The CDR3 DNA sequence: TGCAGTGGAACCCTCGGACATCTGAACACTGAAGCTTTCTTT.

V is TRBV7-9 and J is TRBJ2-7; D not certain. Germline loops: CDR1 SEHNR, CDR2 FQNEAQ (reference sequence). V was shortened by 4 bases and J by 4 bases, with 11 bases between the two germline ends. There are 13 residues in the CDR3. CDR3 DNA sequence: TGTGCCAGCAGCTGGACCTCATGGTACGAGCAGTACTTC. Translated: CASSWTSWYEQYF. Looking up the rest from reference TRBV7-9 and TRBJ2-7 gives the full variable domain: DTGVSQNPRHKITKRGQNVTFRCDPISEHNRLYWYRQTLGQGPEFLTYFQNEAQLEKSRLLSDRFSAERPKGSFSTLEIQRTEQGDSAMYLCASSWTSWYEQYFGPGTRLTVT.

J is TRBJ1-1 and V is TRBV7-8; TRBD1 matches 7 bases. Germline trimming cut 1 base from V and 6 bases from J; bases unmatched to any gene: 14. The germline V gene has CDR1 SGHVS and CDR2 FQNEAQ. The CDR3 extends over 17 amino acids. CDR3 amino acids: CASSLGFGRGMIAEAFF. In DNA form, the CDR3 reads TGTGCCAGCAGCTTAGGCTTTGGCAGGGGGATGATTGCTGAAGCTTTCTTT. Drawing the rest from reference TRBV7-8 and TRBJ1-1, the complete variable domain is GAGVSQSPRYKVAKRGQDVALRCDPISGHVSLFWYQQALGQGPEFLTYFQNEAQLDKSGLPSDRFFAERPEGSVSTLKIQRTQQEDSAVYLCASSLGFGRGMIAEAFFGQGTRLTVV.

V is TRBV20-1 and J is TRBJ2-2; tentatively, D is TRBD1 or TRBD2 (6 bases each). The CDR3 is 14 residues long. Germline CDR1 and CDR2: DFQATT and SNEGSKA (reference sequence). With 5 bases removed from V and 5 bases from J, the gap between germline ends came to 15 bases. The CDR3 loop reads CSARQEGGTGELFF. The CDR3 DNA reads as TGCAGTGCTCGACAGGAGGGTGGGACCGGGGAGCTGTTTTTT.

This clonotype was seen only a few times. The chain recombines TRBV7-3 with TRBJ1-2; the D gene is possibly TRBD1 (6 bases). Trimming pared 8 bases from V and 6 bases from J, leaving 16 bases between. This CDR3 has 13 amino acids. Germline V gene data show CDR1 as SGHTA and CDR2 as FQGTGA. CDR3 amino acids: CASAPRAGDGYTF. DNA of the CDR3: TGTGCCAGCGCCCCCCGCGCAGGGGATGGCTACACCTTC.

This clonotype was recorded a few times. The CDR3: CASSMEGQATDTQYF. The CDR3 bases are TGTGCCAGCAGCATGGAGGGGCAAGCCACAGATACGCAGTATTTT. This chain connects TRBV2 to TRBJ2-3; weak D call: TRBD2 (6 bases). V lost 6 bases, J lost 2 bases, and 15 bases lay in between. Germline CDR1 is SNHLY and CDR2 is FYNNEI. CDR3 size: 15 residues.

This clonotype was recorded a few times. V and J are TRBV5-1 and TRBJ1-2; D is possibly TRBD1 (5 bases). Trimming shortened V by 0 bases and J by 2 bases, and 8 bases separated the two germline ends. The CDR3 spans 14 residues. Germline assignment: CDR1 SGHRS and CDR2 YFSETQ. This chain's CDR3 is CASSLDGANYGYTF. In DNA, the CDR3 is TGCGCCAGCAGCTTGGACGGGGCCAACTATGGCTACACCTTC.

This clonotype has just a few counts. The rearrangement joins TRBV14 to TRBJ2-3; D is perhaps TRBD2 (5 bases). Germline V gives CDR1 SGHDN, CDR2 FVKESK. The ends were cut back, 3 bases at V and 2 bases at J, with 18 bases in the middle. CDR3 size: 17 residues. CDR3 loop: CASSQVVWSGYTDTQYF. Here the CDR3 DNA reads TGTGCCAGCAGCCAGGTTGTGTGGAGCGGTTACACAGATACGCAGTATTTT.

The chain combines TRBV12-3 or TRBV12-4 with TRBJ2-4; 10 nucleotides line up with TRBD2. The CDR3 is 14 amino acids. Trimming at V came to 8 bases and at J to 8 bases, leaving 9 bases not matched to a gene. The CDR3 bases are TGTGCCAGCGGACTAGCGGTCGGCGCGTACATTCAGTACTTC. This translates into CASGLAVGAYIQYF.

This clonotype was picked up many times. The CDR3 nucleotides are TGTGCCACCAGCAGCTCCGGGACACGGTCTGGAAACACCATATATTTT. It encodes CATSSSGTRSGNTIYF. The V gene is TRBV15, the J gene TRBJ1-3; D might be TRBD1 (6 bases). Per the germline V gene, CDR1 is LNHNV and CDR2 is YYDKDF (reference sequence). V lost 3 bases to trimming and J lost 1 base, with 13 bases between them. The CDR3 is made up of 16 amino acids.

The V gene is TRBV24-1, the J gene TRBJ2-1; D assignment may be TRBD1 or TRBD2 (5 bases each). V was shortened by 0 bases and J by 9 bases, with 23 bases between the two germline ends. CDR1 and CDR2 (germline): KGHDR, SFDVKD. This CDR3 has 18 residues. Here the CDR3 reads CATSDLSLTGTGHREQFF. CDR3 DNA: TGTGCCACCAGTGATTTGTCGCTAACCGGGACGGGCCATCGTGAGCAGTTCTTC.

The chain combines TRBV5-4 with TRBJ2-3, with 7 bases aligning to TRBD2. The germline gives CDR1 SGHNT, CDR2 YYREEE (reference sequence). The V gene end was trimmed by 3 bases and the J gene end by 4 bases; junction bases not matched to a gene: 11. This CDR3 contains 16 residues. This CDR3 reads CASSSIAGRAADTQYF. DNA of the CDR3: TGTGCCAGCAGCTCAATAGCGGGTCGGGCCGCAGATACGCAGTATTTT.

Only a few counts were recorded for this clonotype. The chain has TRBV20-1 and TRBJ2-5; 9 bases match TRBD2. The germline CDR1 and CDR2 sequences are DFQATT and SNEGSKA (reference sequence). Unmatched junction bases numbered 5, after V lost 5 bases and J lost 1 base. The CDR3 length is 14 residues. The CDR3 reads CSAENSGSQETQYF. CDR3 in DNA: TGCAGTGCTGAGAATAGCGGGAGCCAAGAGACCCAGTACTTC.

This clonotype was counted ten times or more. J is TRBJ2-3 and V is TRBV4-2; no clear D. CDR1 LGHNA and CDR2 YNFKEQ come from the germline V gene. CDR3 length: 17 amino acids. The V end lost 1 base, the J end lost 4 bases, and 18 bases lay between the germline ends. The CDR3 protein is CASSQVEMGNSPDTQYF. The CDR3 coding sequence is TGTGCCAGCAGCCAAGTAGAGATGGGCAACTCGCCAGATACGCAGTATTTT.

This clonotype was recorded a few times. The genes are TRBV7-2 and TRBJ1-1; D is uncertain. Trimming pared 8 bases from V and 6 bases from J, leaving 13 bases between. This CDR3 region has 12 residues. The germline CDR1 and CDR2 sequences are SGHTA and FQGNSA. This CDR3 reads CASGSGFPEAFF. CDR3 DNA sequence: TGTGCCAGCGGATCGGGGTTCCCTGAAGCTTTCTTT.

The rearrangement links TRBV5-1 to TRBJ1-1, with D tentatively TRBD1 (6 bases). The germline V gene encodes CDR1 SGHRS and CDR2 YFSETQ. The CDR3 loop spans 16 amino acids. V lost 4 bases, J lost 0 bases, and 16 bases lay in between. Here the CDR3 reads CASSVTRGAMNTEAFF. DNA of the CDR3: TGCGCCAGCAGCGTTACCAGGGGAGCTATGAACACTGAAGCTTTCTTT. The entire variable domain, with the rest obtained from reference TRBV5-1 and TRBJ1-1, is as follows: KAGVTQTPRYLIKTRGQQVTLSCSPISGHRSVSWYQQTPGQGLQFLFEYFSETQRNKGNFPGRFSGRQFSNSRSEMNVSTLELGDSALYLCASSVTRGAMNTEAFFGQGTRLTVV.

In its sample, this clonotype was seen a few times. The chain couples TRBV5-1 to TRBJ2-5, with a possible D match to TRBD2 (5 bases). Germline assignment: CDR1 SGHRS and CDR2 YFSETQ. V was cut by 3 bases and J by 4 bases, with 13 bases left in between. The CDR3 runs to 14 residues. The CDR3 coding sequence is TGCGCCAGCAGCTCCGGCGGGTCGGGAGAGACCCAGTACTTC. This gives the protein CASSSGGSGETQYF.